These 27 T cell receptor beta chains originate from one sample sequenced in a study of regulatory T cells in long-lasting Graves disease. CDR3-region Arm-PCR and iRepertoire HTBI primers produced the TCR beta libraries. TCRdb re-analysed the multiplex PCR reads in MiXCR, keeping a single row per CDR3 protein. The top ten clones hold less than 35% of a sample with hundreds of thousands of distinct CDR3 sequences, 16% of them seen once. Time point reported: newly diagnosed GD, antithyroid drugs for less than 3 months. Making the TCR library involved RNA that had been extracted from PBMCs. These data were likewise used in another study, on T cells in Graves' hyperthyroidism and ophthalmopathy.

Sample: peripheral blood mononuclear cells (PBMCs), taken at new diagnosis, from a patient treated with antithyroid drugs. The receptor set was obtained from a man in his forties with Graves disease.

This clonotype showed up just a few times. J is TRBJ2-7 and V is TRBV7-2; D is unclear. CDR1 and CDR2 (germline): SGHTA, FQGNSA. Trimming cost V 5 bases and J 0 bases, with 11 bases left between them. This CDR3 is 14 amino acids long. CDR3 amino acids: CASSPDPSSYEQYF. The CDR3 region has the DNA TGTGCCAGCAGCCCCGACCCTAGCTCCTACGAGCAGTACTTC.

This clonotype was detected many times. This sequence joins TRBV4-1 and TRBJ2-5; weak D call: TRBD1 (5 bases). The CDR3 runs 14 residues. Trimming stripped 0 bases from V and 1 base from J, with 6 bases between. Germline CDR1 MGHRA, CDR2 YSYEKL. CDR3 sequence reads: CASSQEQVQETQYF. In nucleotides, the CDR3 is TGCGCCAGCAGCCAAGAACAGGTCCAAGAGACCCAGTACTTC.

The chain employs TRBV30 and TRBJ2-5; D is possibly TRBD2 (6 bases). The germline CDR1 and CDR2 sequences are GTSNPN and SVGIG (reference sequence). CDR3 size: 13 residues. Trimming pared 5 bases from V and 7 bases from J, leaving 17 bases between. The CDR3 bases are TGTGCCTGGGCCGACTGGGACGGGGGGACCCAGTACTTC. Protein product: CAWADWDGGTQYF.

This clonotype was seen many times. The chain employs TRBV11-3 and TRBJ2-7; 11 positions agree with TRBD2. The V segment lost 2 bases and the J segment 5 bases; nucleotides outside the gene matches: 8. The CDR3 sequence is 16 residues long. The V gene's germline CDR1 is SGHNT and CDR2 YENEEA. CDR3 loop: CASSLSSGGNENEQYF. CDR3 nucleotides: TGTGCCAGCAGCTTATCTAGCGGGGGGAATGAGAACGAGCAGTACTTC.

The chain joins TRBV4-1 to TRBJ2-1, with 7 bases fitting TRBD2. The CDR3 totals 14 residues. Losses at the gene ends were 4 bases for V and 3 bases for J; bases not matched to a gene: 3. Germline CDR1 is MGHRA and CDR2 is YSYEKL. The CDR3 reads CASSPRDYYNEQFF. The CDR3 DNA reads TGCGCCAGCAGCCCCCGGGACTACTACAATGAGCAGTTCTTC.

V and J are TRBV30 and TRBJ2-2, with D possibly TRBD1 on 6 matching bases. From germline, CDR1 is GTSNPN and CDR2 SVGIG (reference sequence). Trimming took 5 bases from V and 0 from J, leaving 10 bases between them. The CDR3 is made up of 14 amino acids. The CDR3 protein is CAWLNRANTGELFF. The CDR3 DNA reads as TGTGCCTGGTTAAACAGGGCGAACACCGGGGAGCTGTTTTTT.

There are a few counts of this clonotype. The J gene is TRBJ1-4, the V gene TRBV7-3, with D possibly matching TRBD1 (6 bases). Trimming cost V 3 bases and J 7 bases, with 12 bases left between them. Per germline, CDR1 SGHTA and CDR2 FQGTGA. This CDR3 spans 14 amino acids. The CDR3 spells CASSFLRGGEKLFF. The CDR3 nucleotides are TGTGCCAGCAGCTTCCTCAGGGGTGGTGAAAAACTGTTTTTT.

Here the CDR3 reads CASSQQSTGAFNQPQHF. CDR3 coding DNA: TGCGCCAGCAGCCAACAATCAACCGGGGCCTTCAATCAGCCCCAGCATTTT. The genes are TRBV4-1 and TRBJ1-5; D possibly corresponds to TRBD1 (5 bases). Germline CDR1 reads MGHRA; CDR2 reads YSYEKL. This CDR3 has 17 residues. V lost 2 bases, J lost 3 bases, and 17 bases lay in between.

In its sample, this clonotype was seen a few times. A far larger clone is one base from this, pointing to a likely read error. The gene calls are TRBV12-3 or TRBV12-4 and TRBJ2-3, with D hard to call. V lost 7 bases to trimming and J lost 2 bases, with 4 bases between them. The CDR3 runs 11 residues. CDR3 amino acids: CASTFTDTQYF. The CDR3 DNA sequence: TGTGCCAGCACCTTCACAGATACGCAGTATTTT.

This clonotype was seen a few times. The gene calls are TRBV7-9 and TRBJ2-7; the match to TRBD2 covers 10 bases. Per germline, CDR1 SEHNR and CDR2 FQNEAQ (reference sequence). V was pared by 1 base and J by 3 bases, with 9 bases of the junction left unmatched. The CDR3 extends over 17 amino acids. CDR3 sequence (DNA): TGTGCCAGCAGCTTAGGGACTAGCGGATTGGATTACTACGAGCAGTACTTC. Protein sequence: CASSLGTSGLDYYEQYF.

This clonotype was seen ten or more times. The chain has TRBV20-1 and TRBJ1-2; 10 nucleotides match TRBD1. The junction had 12 bases not matched to a gene; V was cut back by 3 bases and J by 5 bases. The CDR3 runs 16 residues. Germline CDR1 is DFQATT and CDR2 is SNEGSKA (reference sequence). Written as DNA, the CDR3 is TGCAGTGCTAGTGTTCCCCTCGGGGGACAGGGGTATGGCTACACCTTC. It translates to CSASVPLGGQGYGYTF.

In its sample, this clonotype was seen a few times. This rearrangement joins TRBV7-2 to TRBJ2-5; D is ambiguous. This CDR3 region has 14 residues. Germline V gives CDR1 SGHTA, CDR2 FQGNSA. V gave up 0 bases and J gave up 4 bases, with 9 bases separating them. The CDR3 is CASSLARRAETQYF. CDR3 sequence (DNA): TGTGCCAGCAGCTTAGCGCGTCGGGCAGAGACCCAGTACTTC.

This clonotype was counted at least ten times. The V call is TRBV28, the J call TRBJ2-5; TRBD1 is a possible D gene (5 bases). The CDR3 covers 14 residues. Per the germline V gene, CDR1 is MDHEN and CDR2 is SYDVKM. Trimming took off 5 bases at V and 4 bases at J, with 14 bases between the two ends. The CDR3 sequence is CASSPQGFGETQYF. The DNA for the CDR3 is TGTGCCAGCAGTCCCCAGGGATTTGGAGAGACCCAGTACTTC.

V and J are TRBV5-4 and TRBJ2-7; D gene uncertain. Trimming shortened V by 6 bases and J by 2 bases, and 12 bases separated the two germline ends. The CDR3 has 13 amino acids. Germline V CDR1 and CDR2: SGHNT, YYREEE (reference sequence). In DNA, the CDR3 is TGTGCCAGCACCCTTTTTGGGACCTACGAGCAGTACTTC. It yields the protein CASTLFGTYEQYF.

The chain couples TRBV3-1 to TRBJ2-7, with 8 bases matching TRBD2. The CDR3 loop spans 14 amino acids. Losses at the gene ends were 4 bases for V and 4 bases for J; bases not matched to a gene: 6. The germline gives CDR1 LGHDT, CDR2 YNNKEL (reference sequence). CDR3 loop: CASSPVAGRYEQYF. CDR3 nucleotides: TGTGCCAGCAGCCCTGTAGCGGGGAGGTACGAGCAGTACTTC.

This clonotype has just a few counts. This chain joins TRBV10-3 and TRBJ1-5; a possible D gene is TRBD1 (5 bases). The CDR3 has 15 residues. Germline CDR1 ENHRY, CDR2 SYGVKD. The V gene lost 4 bases and the J gene lost 3 bases, with 13 bases spanning the gap. The CDR3 DNA reads as TGTGCCATCAGTGCCTCAAAGGGGCACAATCAGCCCCAGCATTTT. This translates into CAISASKGHNQPQHF.

The DNA of the CDR3 is TGTGCCAGCTCACCTGGGACTAGTCTGAATACGCAGTATTTT. Protein: CASSPGTSLNTQYF. The chain recombines TRBV18 with TRBJ2-3, with 8 bases lining up with TRBD2. The CDR3 sequence is 14 residues long. V shed 3 bases, J shed 7 bases, and the junction held 6 bases outside the gene matches. CDR1 and CDR2 (germline): KGHSH, LQKENI. The entire variable domain, with the rest obtained from reference TRBV18 and TRBJ2-3, is as follows: NAGVMQNPRHLVRRRGQEARLRCSPMKGHSHVYWYRQLPEEGLKFMVYLQKENIIDESGMPKERFSAEFPKEGPSILRIQQVVRGDSAAYFCASSPGTSLNTQYFGPGTRLTVL.

This clonotype appeared many times. The rearrangement joins TRBV7-8 to TRBJ1-1, with a tentative D call TRBD1 (6 bases). The CDR3 totals 14 residues. CDR1 and CDR2 (germline): SGHVS, FQNEAQ. The ends were cut back, 4 bases at V and 1 base at J, with 10 bases in the middle. CDR3: CASSWTVANTEAFF. The CDR3 coding sequence is TGTGCCAGCAGCTGGACAGTCGCGAACACTGAAGCTTTCTTT.

This clonotype was counted a few times. Sequence at one end of the junction differs from germline and may be a read error. This chain uses TRBV5-6 with TRBJ1-1; 11 nucleotides line up with TRBD1. The CDR3 runs 15 residues. Germline V lookup: CDR1 SGHDT, CDR2 YYEEEE. The CDR3 nucleotides are TGTGCCGGCAGCGCCAGGACAGGGGGCAACACTGAAGCTTTCTTT. As protein: CAGSARTGGNTEAFF.

The chain links TRBV27 to TRBJ1-1; D remains ambiguous. CDR1 and CDR2 from the germline V gene are MNHEY and SMNVEV (reference sequence). V lost 6 bases and J 4 bases, leaving 12 bases between the germline ends. This CDR3 is 13 amino acids long. CDR3 bases: TGTGCCAGCAGACCTACACTTTCCACTGAAGCTTTCTTT. The encoded protein is CASRPTLSTEAFF.

Details on this clonotype: This may stem from a read error, because a much larger clone lies one nucleotide away. DNA for the CDR3: TGCGCCAGCAGCCAACCCCTATTAAACATGGGGCTAAGGTCCTACGAGCAGTACTTC. This sequence encodes CASSQPLLNMGLRSYEQYF. The chain is built from TRBV4-1 and TRBJ2-7; D may be TRBD1 (5 bases). Between the trimmed V and J ends, which lost 2 bases and 1 base, there was a span of 24 bases. Germline-derived CDR1 and CDR2 are MGHRA and YSYEKL. There are 19 residues in the CDR3.

With regard to this clonotype: A much more abundant neighbour one base away suggests this may be a read error. The missing conserved phenylalanine or tryptophan at the end of this CDR3 makes a read error likely. The rearrangement links TRBV12-3 or TRBV12-4 to TRBJ2-1; TRBD2 agrees at 12 bases. The last part of the DNA fits TRBJ2-5 better; the J call may be wrong. The CDR3 is 15 amino acids. CDR3 bases: TGTGCCAGCAGCCTCCGACTAGCGGGGGAGGAGACCCAGTACTCC. Translating it yields CASSLRLAGEETQYS.

This chain uses TRBV18 with TRBJ2-3, with 7 bases lining up with TRBD1. J was trimmed by 0 bases and V by 2 bases; bases with no gene match: 8. Germline V lookup: CDR1 KGHSH, CDR2 LQKENI. This CDR3 is built from 17 residues. The CDR3: CASSPYATGLSTDTQYF. The CDR3 bases are TGTGCCAGCTCACCATACGCGACAGGGCTTAGCACAGATACGCAGTATTTT.

In this sample, this clonotype turned up many times. V is TRBV5-1 and J is TRBJ1-2; D is uncertain. There are 15 residues in the CDR3. In germline, CDR1 is SGHRS, CDR2 YFSETQ. Trimming took 2 bases from V and 5 from J, leaving 16 bases between them. CDR3 residues: CASSFTMADDYGYTF. CDR3 DNA: TGCGCCAGCAGCTTTACAATGGCAGACGATTATGGCTACACCTTC. Using reference TRBV5-1 and TRBJ1-2 for the parts outside the CDR3, the full variable domain is KAGVTQTPRYLIKTRGQQVTLSCSPISGHRSVSWYQQTPGQGLQFLFEYFSETQRNKGNFPGRFSGRQFSNSRSEMNVSTLELGDSALYLCASSFTMADDYGYTFGSGTRLTVV.

The rearrangement links TRBV7-6 to TRBJ1-4, with unresolved D. Per germline, CDR1 SGHVS and CDR2 FNYEAQ. Trimming shortened V by 5 bases and J by 7 bases, and 20 bases separated the two germline ends. The CDR3 runs 16 residues. The CDR3 DNA reads as TGTGCCAGCAGCCTCGTCCCGCGGAAGGCGGGTGAAAAACTGTTTTTT. Amino acids: CASSLVPRKAGEKLFF.

This clonotype has a count of ten or more. This chain links TRBV2 with TRBJ2-2; D possibly corresponds to TRBD2 (5 bases). Trimming removed 0 bases at V and 5 bases at J, with 16 bases between. Germline V gene sequence: CDR1 SNHLY, CDR2 FYNNEI. The length of the CDR3 is 17 residues. CDR3 amino acids: CASSEAGYRTLTGELFF. DNA for the CDR3: TGTGCCAGCAGTGAAGCGGGCTACCGGACTTTAACCGGGGAGCTGTTTTTT.

A few counts support this clonotype. V and J are TRBV9 and TRBJ2-3, with D unresolved. Germline CDR1 SGDLS, CDR2 YYNGEE. The CDR3 loop spans 17 amino acids. V was pared by 4 bases and J by 2 bases, with 20 bases between. The CDR3 protein is CASSRSKAFLFTDTQYF. The CDR3 nucleotides are TGTGCCAGCAGCCGAAGCAAGGCTTTTCTTTTCACAGATACGCAGTATTTT.